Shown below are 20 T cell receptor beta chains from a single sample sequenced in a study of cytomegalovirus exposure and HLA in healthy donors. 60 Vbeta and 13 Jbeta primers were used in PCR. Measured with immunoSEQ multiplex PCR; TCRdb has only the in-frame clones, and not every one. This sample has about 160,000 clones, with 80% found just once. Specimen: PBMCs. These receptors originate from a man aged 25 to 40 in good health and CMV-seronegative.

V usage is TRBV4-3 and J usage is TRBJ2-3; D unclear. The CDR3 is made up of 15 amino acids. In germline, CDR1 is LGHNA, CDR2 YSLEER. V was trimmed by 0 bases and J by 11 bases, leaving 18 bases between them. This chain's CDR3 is CASSQENSPTLGQYF. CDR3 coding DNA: TGCGCCAGCAGCCAAGAGAACAGCCCGACCTTGGGGCAGTATTTT.

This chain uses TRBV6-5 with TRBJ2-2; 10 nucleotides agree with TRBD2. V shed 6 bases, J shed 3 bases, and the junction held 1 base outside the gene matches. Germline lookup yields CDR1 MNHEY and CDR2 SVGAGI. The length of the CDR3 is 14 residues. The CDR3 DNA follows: TGTGCCAGCAGAAGCGGGAGGGACACCGGGGAGCTGTTTTTT. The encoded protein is CASRSGRDTGELFF.

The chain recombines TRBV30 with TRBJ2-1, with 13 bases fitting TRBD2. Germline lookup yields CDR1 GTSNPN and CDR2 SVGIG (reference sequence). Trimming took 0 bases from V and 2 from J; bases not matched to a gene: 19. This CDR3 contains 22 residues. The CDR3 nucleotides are TGTGCCTGGAGTGTAGCGGGGGGGTATTCTAGTACTAGCGGGAGGGCCTACAATGAGCAGTTCTTC. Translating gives CAWSVAGGYSSTSGRAYNEQFF.

CDR3 sequence reads: CAWSRTRNSGVGYTF. The CDR3 region has the DNA TGTGCCTGGAGTAGGACTCGGAACAGTGGGGTGGGCTACACCTTC. The rearrangement uses TRBV30 and TRBJ1-2; the D is unclear. Germline-derived CDR1 and CDR2 are GTSNPN and SVGIG (reference sequence). V was cut by 2 bases and J by 8 bases, with 21 bases left in between. The CDR3 extends over 15 amino acids. The whole variable domain, remainder taken from reference TRBV30 and TRBJ1-2, is SQTIHQWPATLVQPVGSPLSLECTVEGTSNPNLYWYRQAAGRGLQLLFYSVGIGQISSEVPQNLSASRPQDRQFILSSKKLLLSDSGFYLCAWSRTRNSGVGYTFGSGTRLTVV.

This chain's CDR3 is CSARELRTLHF. The CDR3 region has the DNA TGCAGTGCTAGAGAACTCCGTACCCTCCACTTT. The genes are TRBV20-1 and TRBJ1-6; D ambiguous. Germline values: CDR1 DFQATT, CDR2 SNEGSKA (reference sequence). CDR3 length: 11 residues. The V and J ends lost 0 bases and 14 bases respectively, with 8 bases between them.

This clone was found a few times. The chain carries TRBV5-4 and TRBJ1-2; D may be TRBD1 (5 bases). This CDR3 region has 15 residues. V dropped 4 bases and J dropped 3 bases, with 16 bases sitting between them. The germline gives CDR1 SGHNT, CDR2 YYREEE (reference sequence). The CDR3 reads CASSLRAGGDYGYTF. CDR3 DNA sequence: TGTGCCAGCAGCCTGCGTGCGGGAGGGGACTATGGCTACACCTTC.

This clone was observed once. The CDR3 sequence is CASQLPPLADTDTQYF. The CDR3 DNA reads as TGTGCCAGCCAGCTCCCCCCACTAGCGGACACAGATACGCAGTATTTT. The chain carries TRBV7-8 and TRBJ2-3, with TRBD2 identical over 8 bases. Germline V gives CDR1 SGHVS, CDR2 FQNEAQ. J lost 2 bases, V lost 8 bases, and 12 bases had no gene match. CDR3 length: 16 amino acids. Based on the CDR3 plus reference TRBV7-8 and TRBJ2-3, the full variable domain is GAGVSQSPRYKVAKRGQDVALRCDPISGHVSLFWYQQALGQGPEFLTYFQNEAQLDKSGLPSDRFFAERPEGSVSTLKIQRTQQEDSAVYLCASQLPPLADTDTQYFGPGTRLTVL.

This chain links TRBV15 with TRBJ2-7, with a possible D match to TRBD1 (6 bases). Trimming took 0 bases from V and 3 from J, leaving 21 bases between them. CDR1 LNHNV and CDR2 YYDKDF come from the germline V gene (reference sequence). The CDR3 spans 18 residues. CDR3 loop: CATSREKRVAGAYYEQYF. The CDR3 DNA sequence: TGTGCCACCAGCAGAGAAAAGCGTGTGGCAGGGGCTTACTACGAGCAGTACTTC.

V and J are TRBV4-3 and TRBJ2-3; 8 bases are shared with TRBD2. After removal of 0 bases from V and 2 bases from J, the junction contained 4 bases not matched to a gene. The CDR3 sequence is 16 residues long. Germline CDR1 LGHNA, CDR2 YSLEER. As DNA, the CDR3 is TGCGCCAGCAGCCAAGATCCTAGCGGGCTCACAGATACGCAGTATTTT. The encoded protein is CASSQDPSGLTDTQYF.

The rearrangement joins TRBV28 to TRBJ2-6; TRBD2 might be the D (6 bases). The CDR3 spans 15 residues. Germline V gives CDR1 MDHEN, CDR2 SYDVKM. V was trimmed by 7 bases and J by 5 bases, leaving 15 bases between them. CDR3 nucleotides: TGTGCCAGCAACCGGGACTCTCCGAGGGCCAACGTCCTGACTTTC. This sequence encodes CASNRDSPRANVLTF. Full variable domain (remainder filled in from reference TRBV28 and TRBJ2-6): DVKVTQSSRYLVKRTGEKVFLECVQDMDHENMFWYRQDPGLGLRLIYFSYDVKMKEKGDIPEGYSVSREKKERFSLILESASTNQTSMYLCASNRDSPRANVLTFGAGSRLTVL.

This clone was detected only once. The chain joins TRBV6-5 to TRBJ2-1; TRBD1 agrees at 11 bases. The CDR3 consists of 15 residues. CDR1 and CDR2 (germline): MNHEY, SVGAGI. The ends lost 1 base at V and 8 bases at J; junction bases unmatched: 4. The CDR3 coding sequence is TGTGCCAGCAGTTACTATGGGACAGGGGGGTATGAGCAGTTCTTC. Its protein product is CASSYYGTGGYEQFF.

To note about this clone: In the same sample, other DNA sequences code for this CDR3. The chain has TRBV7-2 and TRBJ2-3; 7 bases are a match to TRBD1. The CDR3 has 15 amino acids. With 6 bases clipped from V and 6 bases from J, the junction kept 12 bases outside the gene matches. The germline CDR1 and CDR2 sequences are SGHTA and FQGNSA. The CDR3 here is CASRIWTGDSDTQYF. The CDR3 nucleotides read TGTGCCAGCAGAATTTGGACAGGAGACTCCGATACGCAGTATTTT.

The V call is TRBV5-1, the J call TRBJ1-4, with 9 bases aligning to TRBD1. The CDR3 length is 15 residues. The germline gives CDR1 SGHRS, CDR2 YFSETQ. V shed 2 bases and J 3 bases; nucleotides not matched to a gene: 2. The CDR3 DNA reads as TGCGCCAGCAGCTTTGGGACAGGGCCTAATGAAAAACTGTTTTTT. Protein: CASSFGTGPNEKLFF. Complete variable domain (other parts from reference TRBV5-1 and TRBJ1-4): KAGVTQTPRYLIKTRGQQVTLSCSPISGHRSVSWYQQTPGQGLQFLFEYFSETQRNKGNFPGRFSGRQFSNSRSEMNVSTLELGDSALYLCASSFGTGPNEKLFFGSGTQLSVL.

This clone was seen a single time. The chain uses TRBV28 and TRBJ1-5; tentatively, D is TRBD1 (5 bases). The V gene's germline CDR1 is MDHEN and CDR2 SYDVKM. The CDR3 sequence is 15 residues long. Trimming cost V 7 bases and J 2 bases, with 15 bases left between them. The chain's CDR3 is CASILGVVGNQPQHF. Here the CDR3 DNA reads TGTGCCAGCATCCTAGGGGTAGTGGGCAATCAGCCCCAGCATTTT.

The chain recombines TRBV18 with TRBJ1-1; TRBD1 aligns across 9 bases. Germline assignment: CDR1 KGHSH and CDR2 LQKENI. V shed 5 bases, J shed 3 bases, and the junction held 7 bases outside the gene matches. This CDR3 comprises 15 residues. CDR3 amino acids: CASSRNRGLDTEAFF. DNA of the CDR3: TGTGCCAGCTCAAGAAACAGGGGGCTCGACACTGAAGCTTTCTTT. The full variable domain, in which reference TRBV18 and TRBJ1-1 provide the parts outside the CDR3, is NAGVMQNPRHLVRRRGQEARLRCSPMKGHSHVYWYRQLPEEGLKFMVYLQKENIIDESGMPKERFSAEFPKEGPSILRIQQVVRGDSAAYFCASSRNRGLDTEAFFGQGTRLTVV.

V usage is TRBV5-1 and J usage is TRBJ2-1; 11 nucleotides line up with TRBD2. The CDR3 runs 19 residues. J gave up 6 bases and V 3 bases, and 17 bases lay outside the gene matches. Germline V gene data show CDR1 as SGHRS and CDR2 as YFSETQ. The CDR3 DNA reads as TGCGCCAGCAGCTCGACTTCACTAGCGGGGGACCTGAAATTCAATGAGCAGTTCTTC. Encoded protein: CASSSTSLAGDLKFNEQFF.

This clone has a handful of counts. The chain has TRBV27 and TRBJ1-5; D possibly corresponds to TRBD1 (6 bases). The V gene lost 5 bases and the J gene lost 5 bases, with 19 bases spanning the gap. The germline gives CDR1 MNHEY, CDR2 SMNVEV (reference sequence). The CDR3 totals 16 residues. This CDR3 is CASSLSTTGGYQPQHF. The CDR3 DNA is TGTGCCAGCAGTCTTTCAACGACAGGCGGATATCAGCCCCAGCATTTT.

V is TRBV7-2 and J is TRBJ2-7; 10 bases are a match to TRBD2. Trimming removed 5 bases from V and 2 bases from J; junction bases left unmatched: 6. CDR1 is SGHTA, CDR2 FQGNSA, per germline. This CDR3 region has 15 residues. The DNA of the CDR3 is TGTGCCAGCAGCCTAATAGCGGGGGGCCCCTACGAGCAGTACTTC. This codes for CASSLIAGGPYEQYF. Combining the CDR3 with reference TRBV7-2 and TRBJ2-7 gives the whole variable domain GAGVSQSPSNKVTEKGKDVELRCDPISGHTALYWYRQSLGQGLEFLIYFQGNSAPDKSGLPSDRFSAERTGGSVSTLTIQRTQQEDSAVYLCASSLIAGGPYEQYFGPGTRLTVT.

The DNA of the CDR3 is TGTGCCTGGAACGGGGAGCACACTGAAGCTTTCTTT. This encodes CAWNGEHTEAFF. The V call is TRBV30, the J call TRBJ1-1; D gene unclear. This CDR3 has 12 amino acids. V gave up 4 bases and J gave up 3 bases, with 9 bases separating them. Germline V gene sequence: CDR1 GTSNPN, CDR2 SVGIG (reference sequence). Full variable domain (missing parts from reference TRBV30 and TRBJ1-1): SQTIHQWPATLVQPVGSPLSLECTVEGTSNPNLYWYRQAAGRGLQLLFYSVGIGQISSEVPQNLSASRPQDRQFILSSKKLLLSDSGFYLCAWNGEHTEAFFGQGTRLTVV.

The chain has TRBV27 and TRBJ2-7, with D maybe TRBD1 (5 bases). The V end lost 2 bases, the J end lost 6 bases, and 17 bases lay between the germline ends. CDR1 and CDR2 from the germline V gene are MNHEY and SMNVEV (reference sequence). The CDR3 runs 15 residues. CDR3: CASSLAGQGTAEQYF. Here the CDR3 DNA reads TGTGCCAGCAGTTTAGCCGGGCAGGGAACCGCCGAGCAGTACTTC.